Listed below are T cell receptor beta chains from one sample, sequenced in a study of T cell changes during pregnancy in multiple sclerosis. The table came from immunoSEQ multiplex PCR; TCRdb's copy has only in-frame clones and leaves some out. The sample includes some 93,000 clones, about nine tenths of them seen just once. Sequences were derived from peripheral blood, sampled after pregnancy. These receptors were taken from a female donor in good health, enrolled as a control in a pregnancy study. Each CDR3 is given without its conserved first and last residue.

cdr3_length: 13
v_call: TRBV2
cdr3_aa: ASSEIQGQGSGYT

cdr3_length: 13
v_call: TRBV4-3
cdr3_aa: ASSQGSGGTYEQY

cdr3_length: 11
v_call: TRBV7-9
cdr3_aa: ASSLAANTEAF

cdr3_length: 14
v_call: TRBV19
cdr3_aa: ASSGLQGKRYQPQH

cdr3_length: 9
v_call: TRBV11-2
cdr3_aa: ASRQTGGAF

cdr3_length: 16
v_call: TRBV4-3
cdr3_aa: ASSQEWTSGGALWEQF

cdr3_length: 13
v_call: TRBV6-5
cdr3_aa: ASSATGPRNQPQH

cdr3_length: 14
v_call: TRBV7-2
cdr3_aa: ASSLVGGGAQNIQY

cdr3_length: 12
v_call: TRBV9
cdr3_aa: ASCPGEITGELF

cdr3_length: 13
v_call: TRBV7-2
cdr3_aa: ASSSRGAGRETQY

cdr3_length: 9
v_call: TRBV6-1
cdr3_aa: ASSQDQPQH

cdr3_length: 12
v_call: TRBV6-5
cdr3_aa: ASSYGGRNTEAF

cdr3_length: 14
v_call: TRBV14
cdr3_aa: ASSQDGGRVRETQY

cdr3_length: 11
v_call: TRBV11-1
cdr3_aa: ASSQSGANVLT

cdr3_length: 13
v_call: TRBV7-2
cdr3_aa: ASSLAGAYLLEQY

cdr3_length: 14
v_call: TRBV10-2
cdr3_aa: ASSEQQGWWNYGYT

cdr3_length: 13
v_call: TRBV5-6
cdr3_aa: ASSRQQGATYEQY

cdr3_length: 12
v_call: TRBV2
cdr3_aa: ASRPVSPYQPQH

cdr3_length: 11
v_call: TRBV5-6
cdr3_aa: ASAPWGADTQY

cdr3_length: 15
v_call: TRBV27
cdr3_aa: ASSSRQGDWGNQPQH

cdr3_length: 12
v_call: TRBV27
cdr3_aa: ASRLTGSYQPQH

cdr3_length: 13
v_call: TRBV28
cdr3_aa: ASSEEGPLHYGYT

cdr3_length: 14
v_call: TRBV29-1
cdr3_aa: SVGTGTGRINYGYT

cdr3_length: 13
v_call: TRBV4-1
cdr3_aa: ASSPSDRGTYEQY

cdr3_length: 9
v_call: TRBV20-1
cdr3_aa: SARVMNTIY

cdr3_length: 12
v_call: TRBV6-1
cdr3_aa: ASKVGTITDTQY

cdr3_length: 9
v_call: TRBV20-1
cdr3_aa: SGLWGTGAF

cdr3_length: 11
v_call: TRBV7-9
cdr3_aa: ASSLTQGSPLH

cdr3_length: 11
v_call: TRBV6-5
cdr3_aa: ASTSGTGSGYT

cdr3_length: 14
v_call: TRBV27
cdr3_aa: ASSPRLAGIQETQY

cdr3_length: 10
v_call: TRBV30
cdr3_aa: AWRGRSEKLF

cdr3_length: 12
v_call: TRBV7-6
cdr3_aa: ASSLAGGNEKLF

cdr3_length: 13
v_call: TRBV4-1
cdr3_aa: ASSPLAGHQETQY

cdr3_length: 14
v_call: TRBV7-2
cdr3_aa: ASSAQSLSTGTEAF

cdr3_length: 11
v_call: TRBV12-5
cdr3_aa: ASGLGSRREQF

cdr3_length: 13
v_call: TRBV11-2
cdr3_aa: ASSLEGTPLYEQY

cdr3_length: 12
v_call: TRBV5-1
cdr3_aa: ASSPGTRTGELF

cdr3_length: 11
v_call: TRBV7-2
cdr3_aa: ASSPKGAEGYT

cdr3_length: 13
v_call: TRBV7-3
cdr3_aa: ASSSQTTATDTQY

cdr3_length: 13
v_call: TRBV6-5
cdr3_aa: ASSYSYQSAGELF